A selection of T cell receptor beta chains follows, all from one sample in a study of regulatory T cells in long-lasting Graves disease. Via MiXCR, TCRdb re-called the multiplex PCR reads, giving one row per CDR3 protein. The data hold hundreds of thousands of distinct CDR3 sequences, with approximately 15% observed a single time. These data also featured in a second study, about T cells in Graves' hyperthyroidism and ophthalmopathy.

The specimen comprised peripheral blood mononuclear cells (PBMCs), sampled at new diagnosis, from a patient treated with antithyroid drugs. The receptors shown here come from a woman in her twenties or thirties with Graves disease. CDR3s include the opening cysteine and the closing phenylalanine or tryptophan. The D gene is left open where the match is weak. Rows may omit the clone size; those that give it use once, few, many or a size class.

v_call	j_call	d_call	clone_size	cdr3_aa	cdr3_nt
TRBV12-3/TRBV12-4	TRBJ2-3	TRBD1	NA	CASEKGTGITDTQYF	TGTGCCAGCGAAAAGGGGACAGGTATCACAGATACGCAGTATTTT
TRBV12-3/TRBV12-4	TRBJ2-2	NA	few	CASSRVRATGELFF	TGTGCCAGCAGTCGAGTACGGGCGACCGGGGAGCTGTTTTTT
TRBV6-1	TRBJ1-2	NA	NA	CASSDTNYGYTF	TGTGCCAGCAGCGACACGAACTATGGCTACACCTTC
TRBV20-1	TRBJ2-1	NA	few	CSASRDNLYNEQFF	TGCAGTGCTAGCCGGGACAACCTCTACAATGAGCAGTTCTTC
TRBV20-1	TRBJ2-1	NA	NA	CSASREEQFF	TGCAGTGCTAGCCGGGAAGAGCAGTTCTTC
TRBV30	TRBJ1-2	NA	NA	CAWSDSPNYGYTF	TGTGCCTGGAGTGACTCACCCAACTATGGCTACACCTTC
TRBV20-1	TRBJ2-1	TRBD2	NA	CGGTSGGESYNEQFF	TGCGGGGGGACTAGCGGGGGGGAATCCTACAATGAGCAGTTCTTC
TRBV28	TRBJ2-7	TRBD2	many	CASRGRAKGYEQYF	TGTGCCAGCAGGGGGAGGGCCAAGGGCTACGAGCAGTACTTC
TRBV9	TRBJ2-3	TRBD2	NA	CASSEPSGTRGADTQYF	TGTGCCAGCAGCGAACCCTCCGGGACTAGGGGCGCCGATACGCAGTATTTT
TRBV20-1	TRBJ2-4	NA	few	CSAHPVGPKNIQYF	TGCAGTGCTCACCCTGTCGGCCCCAAAAACATTCAGTACTTC
TRBV28	TRBJ2-7	NA	few	CASGPGAPYEQYF	TGTGCCAGCGGCCCCGGGGCCCCCTACGAGCAGTACTTC
TRBV6-1	TRBJ2-5	NA	few	CATAIQETQYF	TGTGCCACGGCCATCCAAGAGACCCAGTACTTC
TRBV27	TRBJ2-3	TRBD2	few	CASSPGLAGGVRSTDTQYF	TGTGCCAGCAGCCCGGGACTAGCGGGAGGAGTCCGGAGCACAGATACGCAGTATTTT
TRBV5-1	TRBJ1-1	TRBD1	NA	CASSVDRGGEAFF	TGCGCCAGCAGCGTTGACAGGGGCGGAGAAGCTTTCTTT
TRBV10-3	TRBJ2-1	TRBD2	NA	CAISDGLAANEQFF	TGTGCCATCAGTGACGGACTAGCGGCGAATGAGCAGTTCTTC
TRBV5-5	TRBJ1-5	TRBD1	NA	CASSRQGAGNQPQHF	TGTGCCAGCAGCCGCCAGGGGGCGGGTAATCAGCCCCAGCATTTT
TRBV30	TRBJ2-7	TRBD2	NA	CAWSPGGGYEQYF	TGTGCCTGGAGCCCCGGGGGGGGTTACGAGCAGTACTTC
TRBV27	TRBJ1-1	NA	few	CASSPADRTREAFF	TGTGCCAGCAGTCCGGCGGACAGAACAAGAGAAGCTTTCTTT
TRBV7-9	TRBJ1-1	NA	NA	CASLWSAGTKAFF	TGTGCCAGCCTCTGGTCGGCGGGCACTAAAGCTTTCTTT
TRBV10-3	TRBJ1-6	NA	many	CAISQGREGSPLHF	TGTGCCATCAGTCAAGGACGGGAGGGTTCACCCCTCCACTTT
TRBV29-1	TRBJ2-5	NA	few	CSVEFLAQRGETQYF	TGCAGCGTTGAATTTTTAGCCCAAAGGGGAGAGACCCAGTACTTC
TRBV28	TRBJ2-6	NA	many	CASSLWSSSGANVLTF	TGTGCCAGCAGCTTATGGTCGTCATCTGGGGCCAACGTCCTGACTTTC
TRBV6-1	TRBJ2-1	TRBD2	few	CASTPTTSGFYNEQFF	TGTGCCAGCACTCCCACGACTAGCGGTTTTTACAATGAGCAGTTCTTC
TRBV5-1	TRBJ2-3	NA	NA	CASGSGVDTQYF	TGCGCCAGCGGATCGGGTGTGGATACGCAGTATTTT
TRBV7-3	TRBJ2-3	TRBD2	many	CASSRDSGSTDTQYF	TGTGCCAGCAGCCGTGATAGCGGGAGTACAGATACGCAGTATTTT
TRBV5-1	TRBJ2-7	TRBD2	NA	CASSLGSGLAGGYEQYF	TGCGCCAGCAGCTTGGGTTCTGGACTAGCGGGAGGATACGAGCAGTACTTC
TRBV7-9	TRBJ2-3	NA	few	CASSSSSWKSADTQYF	TGTGCCAGCAGCTCCTCCTCGTGGAAGTCGGCAGATACGCAGTATTTT
TRBV5-1	TRBJ2-1	NA	NA	CASSLKGPFNYNEQFF	TGCGCCAGCAGCTTGAAGGGCCCGTTTAACTACAATGAGCAGTTCTTC
TRBV2	TRBJ2-3	NA	many	CASSKNTGTDTQYF	TGTGCCAGCAGCAAAAATACAGGGACGGATACGCAGTATTTT
TRBV7-9	TRBJ2-7	NA	many	CASSRDVVGWSNYEQYF	TGTGCCAGCAGCAGAGACGTGGTGGGATGGAGTAACTACGAGCAGTACTTC
TRBV4-1	TRBJ2-3	NA	few	CASSQGFSGDTQYF	TGCGCCAGCAGCCAAGGGTTCAGCGGGGATACGCAGTATTTT
TRBV20-1	TRBJ2-7	TRBD2	many	CSAVAGGLSWGYEQYF	TGCAGTGCTGTAGCGGGAGGGCTCTCGTGGGGTTACGAGCAGTACTTC
TRBV4-3	TRBJ2-1	NA	NA	CASSQDVGIYNEQFF	TGCGCCAGCAGCCAAGATGTCGGGATTTACAATGAGCAGTTCTTC
TRBV5-1	TRBJ2-5	NA	few	CASSLWIQETQYF	TGCGCCAGCAGCTTGTGGATCCAAGAGACCCAGTACTTC
TRBV9	TRBJ2-3	TRBD2	few	CASSVEAGWGDTQYF	TGTGCCAGCAGCGTAGAAGCGGGGTGGGGGGATACGCAGTATTTT
TRBV2	TRBJ1-3	TRBD1	once	CASSETGGSGNTIYF	TGTGCCAGCAGTGAGACAGGGGGCTCTGGAAACACCATATATTTT
TRBV7-2	TRBJ2-1	TRBD2	many	CASSFTSGSWDEQFF	TGTGCCAGCAGCTTTACTAGCGGGAGCTGGGATGAGCAGTTCTTC
TRBV7-6	TRBJ1-3	NA	NA	CASTPQDSGNTIYF	TGTGCCAGCACCCCTCAAGACTCTGGAAACACCATATATTTT
TRBV7-8	TRBJ1-5	NA	NA	CASSLGENNPQHF	TGTGCCAGCAGCTTGGGTGAGAACAACCCCCAGCATTTT